This entry is about one T cell receptor beta chain. What it binds is unknown. The CDR3 is made up of 13 amino acids. The V gene's germline CDR1 is LNHNV and CDR2 YYDKDF (reference sequence). The sample is drawn from a study of T cells expressing NK-cell markers. Study overall: Repertoire data for TCR beta were derived from sorted T cells (CD3+CD56+NKG2C+, CD3+CD56+NKG2C- and CD3+CD56-NKG2C+).

The study's findings and limits: Of the CD8+ T cells in six donors, roughly 1.0-7.0% belonged to dominant NKG2C+ clonotypes.

A 5'RACE template switching approach incorporating UMIs was used to make TCR beta cDNA. TCRdb re-called the 5' RACE reads; one entry per CDR3 protein, DNA not given. This repertoire includes around 380,000 distinct CDR3 sequences. Sample: blood T cells: a sorted CD56 or NKG2C T cell subset, CD4+ or CD8+ T cells, or bulk PBMC T cells (not recorded which). The receptor was derived from a woman aged 45-65 years in good health. The rearrangement links TRBV15 to TRBJ2-1; TCRdb's D call, TRBD2, is unchecked because there is no DNA. CDR3 sequence reads: CATSRDPPNEQFF.